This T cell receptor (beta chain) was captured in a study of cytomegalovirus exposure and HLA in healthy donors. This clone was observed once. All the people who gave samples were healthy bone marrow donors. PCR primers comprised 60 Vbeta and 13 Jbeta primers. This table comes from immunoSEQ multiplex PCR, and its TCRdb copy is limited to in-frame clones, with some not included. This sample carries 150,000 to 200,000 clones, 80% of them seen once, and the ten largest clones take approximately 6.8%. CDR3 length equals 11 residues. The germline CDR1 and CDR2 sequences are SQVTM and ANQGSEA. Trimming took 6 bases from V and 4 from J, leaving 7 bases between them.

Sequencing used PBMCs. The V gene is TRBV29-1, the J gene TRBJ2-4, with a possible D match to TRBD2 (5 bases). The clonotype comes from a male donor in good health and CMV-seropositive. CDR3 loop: CSVVAKNIQYF. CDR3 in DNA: TGCAGCGTCGTAGCGAAAAACATTCAGTACTTC.